A single count supports the clone carrying this T cell receptor beta chain. Antigen: not known. Germline loops: CDR1 LNHDA, CDR2 SQIVND (reference sequence). The CDR3 sequence is 16 residues long. Trimming took 6 bases from V and 1 from J; bases not matched to a gene: 8. The entry originates in a study of T cell responses to AZD1222 COVID-19 vaccine. About the research overall: Pooling of second doses given at about 4 or about 12 weeks was done.

Here immunoSEQ multiplex PCR was the method, and the copy in TCRdb shows in-frame clones only, minus some. The sample consists of about 60,000 clones, roughly 89% of them appearing once. Study results and caveats: Most donors were white British, females outnumbered males, and clonal diversity was possibly underestimated. Repertoire sampling happened only post peak T cell response. Increases in Spike-specific TCR breadth and depth were seen after two AZD1222 doses.

The sample here was peripheral blood, taken on day 0 of AZD1222 vaccination. The chain recombines TRBV19 with TRBJ1-2; 10 nucleotides line up with TRBD1. The sequence derives from an adult in good health. CDR3 protein: CASSVRQGAFNYGYTF. The CDR3 DNA reads as TGTGCCAGTAGCGTAAGACAGGGGGCCTTTAACTATGGCTACACCTTC.